This T cell receptor (beta chain) was identified in a study of graft-versus-host responses after intestinal transplantation. Looking at the study overall: Transplants were multivisceral, liver-intestinal, or isolated intestinal.

Comments on this clone: What it binds is not known. Other DNA sequences in this specimen translate into the identical CDR3.

Profiling relied on immunoSEQ multiplex PCR, and the TCRdb table lists in-frame clones only, not all of them. The table records some 86,000 clones, approximately 90% of them present only once. Germline CDR1 and CDR2: SGHAT and FQNNGV. The CDR3 is 13 amino acids. V was pared by 1 base and J by 0 bases, with 4 bases between. The sequencing here drew on unstimulated CD8+ T cells sorted from spleen or lymph node cells, taken before intestinal transplant. The clonotype originates from a human donor who received an intestinal transplant. The J gene is TRBJ2-7, the V gene TRBV11-2; D unresolved. The CDR3 sequence: CASSLGGSYEQYF. The CDR3 DNA reads as TGTGCCAGCAGCTTAGGAGGCTCCTACGAGCAGTACTTC.